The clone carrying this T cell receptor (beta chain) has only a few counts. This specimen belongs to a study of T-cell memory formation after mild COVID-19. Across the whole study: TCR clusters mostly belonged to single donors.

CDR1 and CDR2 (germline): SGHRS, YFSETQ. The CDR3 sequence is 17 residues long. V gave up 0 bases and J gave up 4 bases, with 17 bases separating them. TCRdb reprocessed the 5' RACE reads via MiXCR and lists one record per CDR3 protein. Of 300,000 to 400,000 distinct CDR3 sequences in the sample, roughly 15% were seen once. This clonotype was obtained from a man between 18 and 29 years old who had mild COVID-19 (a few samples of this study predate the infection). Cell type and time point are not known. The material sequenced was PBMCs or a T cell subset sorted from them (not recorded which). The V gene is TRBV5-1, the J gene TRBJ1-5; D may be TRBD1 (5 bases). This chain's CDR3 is CASSLGDGASLNQPQHF. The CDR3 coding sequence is TGCGCCAGCAGCTTGGGCGATGGGGCTTCTCTTAATCAGCCCCAGCATTTT.